The 16 T cell receptor beta chains below come from one sample, sequenced in a study of T cells expressing NK-cell markers. TCRdb re-called the 5' RACE reads and shows each CDR3 protein once, DNA omitted. This table lists 500,000 to 700,000 distinct CDR3 sequences. Sequenced material: blood T cells: a sorted CD56 or NKG2C T cell subset, CD4+ or CD8+ T cells, or bulk PBMC T cells (not recorded which). The origin of the receptors is a young man in good health.

The chain employs TRBV7-9 and TRBJ1-1; no DNA is available, so the TRBD1 call from TCRdb remains unchecked. The CDR3 has 16 residues. CDR1 is SEHNR, CDR2 FQNEAQ, per germline (reference sequence). CDR3 in amino acids: CASSSGTGVGSTEAFF.

The rearrangement uses TRBV12-3 or TRBV12-4 and TRBJ1-2; there is no DNA to check the TCRdb D call of TRBD1. The CDR3 contains 14 residues. CDR3: CASSLLQGTSGYTF.

The V and J genes are TRBV3-1 and TRBJ2-1; TCRdb names TRBD2, which stays unverified in the absence of DNA. Germline V lookup: CDR1 LGHDT, CDR2 YNNKEL (reference sequence). The CDR3 has 15 residues. This chain's CDR3 is CASSQVGVGSYEQFF.

This chain uses TRBV6-2 or TRBV6-3 with TRBJ1-5; TCRdb gives TRBD1 as the D gene, but with no DNA this cannot be confirmed. The CDR3 has 18 residues. The germline V gene has CDR1 MNHEY and CDR2 SVGEGT. CDR3 sequence: CASSYYRSGQPLVWPQHF.

The chain employs TRBV6-5 and TRBJ2-1; TCRdb indicates TRBD2, and absent DNA this call remains unverified. The CDR3 totals 19 residues. Germline V gives CDR1 MNHEY, CDR2 SVGAGI. This chain's CDR3 is CASSYSFGVAGGSYNEQFF.

The CDR3: CASRSRVSEKLFF. The V and J genes are TRBV10-2 and TRBJ1-4; TCRdb's D call of TRBD1 is untestable without DNA. Germline CDR1 is WSHSY and CDR2 is SAAADI. The CDR3 covers 13 residues.

The V call is TRBV6-1, the J call TRBJ2-6; with no DNA, the TCRdb D assignment of TRBD1 cannot be verified. The CDR3 contains 16 residues. Looked up from germline, CDR1 is MNHNS and CDR2 is SASEGT. CDR3: CASSTGTISGANVLTF.

The rearrangement uses TRBV10-3 and TRBJ2-5; absent DNA, TCRdb's TRBD1 call cannot be checked. This CDR3 is built from 13 residues. The V gene's germline CDR1 is ENHRY and CDR2 SYGVKD. The CDR3 sequence is CAIRGPAQETQYF.

The gene calls are TRBV4-2 and TRBJ2-5. CDR1 and CDR2 from the germline V gene are LGHNA and YNFKEQ. The CDR3 covers 15 residues. The CDR3 protein is CASSQDPDPKETQYF.

The chain carries TRBV15 and TRBJ2-3; TCRdb proposes TRBD1, but this gene call is untestable without DNA. The germline gives CDR1 LNHNV, CDR2 YYDKDF (reference sequence). CDR3 length: 15 amino acids. CDR3 protein: CATSAQGAHPDTQYF.

The chain combines TRBV7-2 with TRBJ2-3; TCRdb reports TRBD2, a call that lacks DNA to check it against. This CDR3 region has 17 residues. Germline V gene data show CDR1 as SGHTA and CDR2 as FQGNSA. CDR3: CASSLGGLAGVSDTQYF.

The chain combines TRBV6-2 or TRBV6-3 with TRBJ1-1; TCRdb picks TRBD1, but there is no DNA to check that call. This CDR3 spans 15 amino acids. CDR1 is MNHEY, CDR2 SVGEGT, per germline. CDR3 loop: CASSPTFDRVRIAFF.

V and J are TRBV18 and TRBJ2-7; TCRdb picks TRBD2, but there is no DNA to check that call. This CDR3 region has 16 residues. The V gene's germline CDR1 is KGHSH and CDR2 LQKENI. The CDR3 loop reads CASSPQGPPAGYEQYF. Filled out from reference TRBV18 and TRBJ2-7, the complete variable domain reads NAGVMQNPRHLVRRRGQEARLRCSPMKGHSHVYWYRQLPEEGLKFMVYLQKENIIDESGMPKERFSAEFPKEGPSILRIQQVVRGDSAAYFCASSPQGPPAGYEQYFGPGTRLTVT.

The rearrangement links TRBV11-2 to TRBJ2-5; TCRdb's D call, TRBD1, is unchecked because there is no DNA. This CDR3 comprises 15 residues. Germline-derived CDR1 and CDR2 are SGHAT and FQNNGV. CDR3 protein: CASSLDGRQGETQYF.

The chain recombines TRBV9 with TRBJ1-1; TCRdb's D call of TRBD1 is untestable without DNA. The CDR3 consists of 13 residues. Germline-derived CDR1 and CDR2 are SGDLS and YYNGEE. The CDR3 loop reads CASVPFEEGEAFF.

V and J are TRBV28 and TRBJ1-4; TCRdb picks TRBD1, but there is no DNA to check that call. This CDR3 region has 16 residues. Germline CDR1 MDHEN, CDR2 SYDVKM. The CDR3 reads CASSSSGQGYGEKLFF.